This T cell receptor (beta chain) was captured in a study of siplizumab effects on memory and regulatory T cells. In germline, CDR1 is ENHRY, CDR2 SYGVKD. Trimming took 11 bases from V and 6 from J, leaving 13 bases between them. This CDR3 region has 11 residues. As regards this clone: The antigen remains undetermined.

Study results and limitations: The study found that mappable alloreactive CD4+ clones averaged roughly 69% Treg-derived with siplizumab and roughly 27% in controls. No naive or memory phenotype could be assigned to roughly 75-97% of proliferating clones.

Around 9.6 x 10^4 TCR templates per sample were sequenced. The protocol was immunoSEQ multiplex PCR, while the TCRdb copy is restricted to in-frame clones and leaves out a portion. The top ten hold around 0.75% of the sample, which has over 100,000 clones, about 90% seen once. The chain uses TRBV10-3 and TRBJ1-1; D call uncertain. The sequenced sample was Tregs sorted from blood. The TCR comes from a human donor in good health. DNA of the CDR3: TGTGCCTCAATGACGGGAGCTGAAGCTTTCTTT. Protein: CASMTGAEAFF.